The clone carrying this T cell receptor beta chain has just a few counts. The antigen is not known. This entry comes from a study of identical twins. Findings and caveats of the study: When twins shared out-of-frame alpha sequences, those sequences had excess low generation probability. Modeled out-of-frame TCR alpha sharing in monozygotic twins fell below observed levels.

From the 5' RACE reads, TCRdb called clonotypes with MiXCR, one entry per CDR3 protein. The sample carries about 530,000 distinct CDR3 sequences, about 20% recorded once. The ends were cut back, 2 bases at V and 0 bases at J, with 10 bases in the middle. Germline CDR1 reads SGHVS; CDR2 reads FQNEAQ. CDR3 size: 15 residues. The data also belong to a second study, concerning yellow fever vaccine responses in identical twins. That work contributes: Among the twins, the vaccine T cell response reportedly seemed partly convergent and partly personalized.

J is TRBJ2-5 and V is TRBV7-8; D unresolved. The sample consisted of CD4+ T cells sorted from blood. The receptor was derived from a woman under 30 in good health. The CDR3 DNA sequence: TGTGCCAGCAGCTTATTAGCTCCGAACCAAGAGACCCAGTACTTC. Its protein product is CASSLLAPNQETQYF.